This T cell receptor beta chain was recovered during a study of spatial heterogeneity in lung cancer (dated by TCRdb to between 2017 and 2020). Background on the whole study: Beta-chain transcripts were consistently detected in greater numbers than alpha-chain transcripts, which likely reflected higher beta-chain transcript abundance. In the raw uncorrected reads, each unique combination of TCR and UMI appeared more than ten times on average. In non-small cell lung cancer, the study made a quantitative comparison of TCR alpha and beta repertoires among multiple tumor regions, matched nontumor lung and blood. The study linked features of the TCR repertoire to counts of nonsynonymous mutations, which were determined by whole-exome sequencing of tumor tissue. At surgery, both alpha and beta chains were TCR-sequenced in more than 200 tumor regions, fewer than 85 matched nontumor lung samples and 56 PBMC samples. Beyond this particular receptor, the publication reports: Ubiquitous expanded tumor TCRs were found in blood more often at tumor resection than at routine follow-up. Additional single-cell paired TCR alpha and beta sequencing was considered necessary to confirm, at a functional level, the hypothesis that regional TCRs recognize regional mutations.

What the time point label conveys for this sample: sample taken at primary tumor resection. Samples were obtained from approximately 72 patients with early-stage, untreated non-small cell lung cancer from the lung TRACERx cohort. TCR sequencing used whole RNA extracted from tumor and nontumor lung tissue, or from cryopreserved PBMC samples, without cell sorting. A patient was chosen for TCR sequencing only when enough RNA was available from at least two tumor regions. To prepare the library, 5' RACE was applied. TCRdb names NextSeq 500 as the instrument used. To allow correction of PCR and sequencing errors, the TCR library protocol tagged every TCR cDNA molecule with a unique molecular identifier. Concerning the study's data processing: Decombinator tools were used for TCR identification, UMI-based error correction and CDR3 extraction. Expanded TCRs were defined as those above a frequency of 2 per 1,000, corresponding to the top 1% of the tumor frequency distribution. Each repertoire was subsampled 100 times to 5,000 TCRs, after which Renyi diversity was computed with the R vegan package. To build CDR3 similarity networks, amino acid triplet string-kernel similarity was used, and CDR3s were connected when their pairwise similarity was above 0.82. The raw public data were reprocessed by TCRdb itself: fastp quality trimming at Q25, MiXCR clonotype calling, in-frame beta chains only. CDR3 protein sequences are deduplicated, and each keeps its most common genes and DNA. For this entry, the V and J calls and clone size follow TCRdb and not the study's own pipeline. The sample table lists approximately 40,000 distinct CDR3 sequences, around 6.8% of them with a count of one. The top ten clones comprise roughly 45% of the sample.

This clonotype turned up a few times. Its specific antigen is unknown. Base qualities are missing; no much larger clone stands one base away. The sequence derives from a female donor with early-stage non-small cell lung cancer. The specimen was PBMCs, collected at surgery.

The nucleotides read TGTGCCAGCAGCTTAGCTGGGGGGGTTCAGCCCCAGCATTTT. This translates into CASSLAGGVQPQHF. This chain is built from TRBV11-2 and TRBJ1-5, and possibly TRBD1, on 5 matching bases. Between the V and J ends, shortened by 1 base and 6 bases respectively, the junction contains 10 bases. The CDR3 contains 14 residues, cysteine and phenylalanine counted. Kept here is only the CDR3 DNA, which spans 42 bases and is read in frame from base 1. CDR1 and CDR2, looked up from the germline V gene, are SGHAT and FQNNGV.